The present entry profiles one T cell receptor beta chain with its context. The target antigen is unknown. Germline-derived CDR1 and CDR2 are MDHEN and SYDVKM. The V end was cut by 8 bases, the J end by 1 base, with 3 bases between. The CDR3 has 11 residues. Profiling relied on immunoSEQ multiplex PCR, and the TCRdb table lists in-frame clones only, not all of them. The table lists some 190,000 clones, 90% to 95% of them singletons. This sample was included in a study of T cell responses to AZD1222 COVID-19 vaccine. Whole-study results and caveats: Repertoire samples came only from after the peak T cell response. With two AZD1222 doses given, Spike-specific TCR breadth and depth both rose. Nearly half of the spike-specific TCRs reportedly recognize variant regions that carry no mutations. White British donors predominated, females outnumbered males, and clonal diversity was possibly underestimated.

This specimen was peripheral blood, taken 28 days after the second dose of the MenACWY control vaccine. The TCR comes from an adult who received the MenACWY meningococcal vaccine as a control. V usage is TRBV28 and J usage is TRBJ1-3; D gene ambiguous. CDR3 sequence reads: CASYSGNTIYF. DNA of the CDR3: TGTGCCAGCTATTCTGGAAACACCATATATTTT. Looking up the rest from reference TRBV28 and TRBJ1-3 gives the full variable domain: DVKVTQSSRYLVKRTGEKVFLECVQDMDHENMFWYRQDPGLGLRLIYFSYDVKMKEKGDIPEGYSVSREKKERFSLILESASTNQTSMYLCASYSGNTIYFGEGSWLTVV.